This T cell receptor beta chain was sequenced for a study of PD-1 blockade in classical Hodgkin lymphoma. General observations from the study: Diversity in CD4+ TCRs, unlike that measured in CD8+ TCRs, had risen significantly by C4D1. Why repertoires differed is undefined; disease activity or prior therapy possibly contributed.

The ends were cut back, 4 bases at V and 4 bases at J, with 8 bases in the middle. The length of the CDR3 is 12 residues. Germline CDR1 is SGHNT and CDR2 is YYREEE (reference sequence). Each and every patient relapsed after autologous stem cell transplantation, and patients got differing brentuximab vedotin exposure. Turning to this clone: Its antigen is unknown.

Using immunoSEQ multiplex PCR, the repertoire was profiled, and TCRdb retains in-frame clones only, with some absent. The sample lists approximately 17,000 clones; roughly 63% were seen once. The sequence came from a human donor with classical Hodgkin lymphoma. The chain recombines TRBV5-4 with TRBJ1-1; D unclear. The sequencing here drew on peripheral blood mononuclear cells (PBMCs), taken before the second cycle of nivolumab. The CDR3 nucleotides read TGTGCCAGCAGCCCTGGAGGCACTGAAGCTTTCTTT. Its protein is CASSPGGTEAFF.